This T cell receptor (beta chain) was found in a study of beta chain features in type 1 diabetes (dated by TCRdb to between 2017 and 2018). Study-level background: Patients and healthy donors did not differ in mean age, gender distribution, total cell number or subset yield. Whereas all 28 donors provided naive and central memory subsets, regulatory and stem cell-like memory subsets were isolated from just 8 patients and roughly eight healthy donors. A total of around 110,000,000 sorted cells were examined across all samples, and RNA yield correlated strongly with the number of cells per subset. In the study, recently diagnosed type 1 diabetes patients and matched healthy donors were compared on the TCRB repertoires of their sorted circulating CD4+ T cell subsets. Paper-wide results and their limitations: Shorter templates might be favored by PCR, yet because patient and control samples were amplified and corrected together, any such skew would affect both groups equally. Naive, central memory and regulatory TCRB repertoires appeared to be more alike among patients than among healthy donors. At VDJ recombination sites, patients with type 1 diabetes made fewer insertions and deleted more nucleotides, a pattern implying thymic rearrangement abnormalities. Only small numbers of individuals were included in the HLA sub-analyses, which left unresolved whether HLA type had any influence on TCRB rearrangement. A moderate but significant shortening of TCRB CDR3 length was observed in type 1 diabetes patients in all four CD4+ subsets. Because cDNA rather than genomic DNA was sequenced, highly expressing activated cells could have been over-represented, although no difference in activation and CD3 levels was found between groups.

Each donor gave one peripheral blood draw, roughly 110 mL on average, collected into heparinised tubes. Using a panel that included CD45RO, CCR7, CD25, CD127, CD95 and CD27, naive, central memory, regulatory and stem cell-like memory CD4+ T cells were sorted on a BD FACSAria II. All sorted populations exceeded 95% purity. PBMCs were separated immediately by Lymphoprep density gradient centrifugation and were stained directly, without being cultured. To minimize batch effects, samples were stained and sorted in pairs, one healthy donor with one patient per experiment. The CDR3, cysteine through phenylalanine, is 13 amino acids long. The DNA shown is the 39-base CDR3, in frame from base 1. CDR1 and CDR2 are read off the germline V gene as SNHLY and FYNNEI. V sheds 7 bases and J sheds 6 bases, leaving 16 bases between their ends. The entire isolated RNA was reverse transcribed using the High Capacity cDNA Reverse Transcription Kit, and thus expressed TCRB transcripts were sequenced. Naive, central memory and regulatory T cell samples underwent deep immunoSEQ sequencing, averaging around 3.9 million total reads per sample. Sorted cells were lysed in RLT buffer and RNA was extracted with DNase-treated RNeasy Micro or Mini kits, depending on cell number. To prevent cross-contamination, every cell subset was processed on its own, while patient and healthy donor samples were processed together. The immunoSEQ multiplex PCR was used to amplify TCRB sequences from cDNA, yielding 87-bp fragments that span the CDR3 region. The amplicons were sequenced using the Illumina HiSeq platform. From the authors' description of their analysis: PCR bias was corrected computationally using synthetic template baselines, and reads within Hamming distance 2 were collapsed, with unmergeable singletons discarded. Reads were aligned against IMGT to assign V, D and J genes, CDR3 length and insertions or deletions at six rearrangement sites. Within each subset, clonotype counts were normalized to sorted cell number, after which true diversity and Gini coefficients were computed with the tcR R package. Repertoire sharing was quantified using the overlap coefficient calculated on TCRB nucleotide sequences. Out-of-frame TCRB sequences from naive cells were analyzed to stand in for the pre-selection repertoire. This is the immuneACCESS table as TCRdb keeps it, with only in-frame sequences that have V and J called. A part of the clones is gone; compared with another copy, unresolved V genes explain less than half, and the rest is unexplained. V and J calls and clone size are as listed in that table; D and trimming were resolved from the DNA. The sample table holds nearly 700,000 clones, of which 13% were seen once. Clones ranked in the top ten supply less than 0.025% of the sample.

Details on this clone: It lacks a known antigen. Per-base qualities were not stored, and no clone one base away is much larger.

The TCR was taken from a man aged 18-30 years with type 1 diabetes. The sample was naive CD4+ T cells from blood. The cell subset or site tag for this specimen amounts to: true naive CD4+ T cells. The chain is made from TRBV2 and TRBJ2-7; the D call could be TRBD1 or TRBD2, with each sharing 5 bases. CDR3 loop: CASNPGPHGEQYF. The sequenced DNA: TGTGCCAGCAATCCGGGACCCCATGGCGAGCAGTACTTC.